Listed below are T cell receptor beta chains from one sample, sequenced in a study of tumor and adjacent non-tumor tissue in lung cancer. TCRdb reprocessed the multiplex PCR reads via MiXCR and lists one record per CDR3 protein. This sample has some 73,000 distinct CDR3 sequences, with more than 80% found just once. The sequenced material came from distant non-tumor lung tissue. The receptor source for this set is a man in his fifties or sixties with non-small cell lung cancer. Both conserved end residues are part of each CDR3. The D gene is left open where the match is weak. Clone size, where shown, is once, few, many, or a class for clones that have expanded.

TRBJ1-1,.,TRBV5-6,.,14,TGTGCCAGCAGCTGGAGACAGTTTGGGAGTGAAGCTTTCTTT,CASSWRQFGSEAFF
TRBJ1-5,.,TRBV12-3/TRBV12-4,.,14,TGTGCCAGCAGTCTGGGCGGGGGTGATCAGCCCCAGCATTTT,CASSLGGGDQPQHF
TRBJ2-7,.,TRBV5-4,.,15,TGTGTCAGCAACTTGGCTGGTACGGTCTCCTACGAGCAGTACTTC,CVSNLAGTVSYEQYF
TRBJ2-3,.,TRBV20-1,.,14,TGCGGTGCTAGAGATGTAATAGGCACAGATACGCAGTATTTT,CGARDVIGTDTQYF
TRBJ2-1,TRBD2,TRBV20-1,.,15,TGCAGTGCTAGACCCGGGGGGACTGGAGCGGGTGAGCAGTTCTTC,CSARPGGTGAGEQFF
TRBJ2-6,.,TRBV4-3,large,16,TGCGCCAGCAGCCAAGAGGCGGTGTCTGGGGCCAACGTCCTGACTTTC,CASSQEAVSGANVLTF
TRBJ2-1,TRBD2,TRBV20-1,.,18,TGCAGTGCTACAGCGGGAGGGACAACAAAGAACGAGTACAATGAGCAGCTCTTC,CSATAGGTTKNEYNEQLF
TRBJ2-5,.,TRBV11-2,.,15,TGTGCCAGCAGCATACGGCTAAGCAATCAAGAGACCCAGTACTTT,CASSIRLSNQETQYF
TRBJ1-2,.,TRBV5-4,.,13,TGTGCCAGCAGCCGGGAGGAGGAGGGTGGCTACACGTTC,CASSREEEGGYTF
TRBJ1-3,.,TRBV11-3,.,12,TGTGCCAGCACCTTTGGAGTAAACACCATATATTTT,CASTFGVNTIYF
TRBJ1-1,TRBD1,TRBV6-1,.,14,TGTGCCAGCAATGAAGACAGGGGTGACAATGAAGCTTTCTTT,CASNEDRGDNEAFF
TRBJ2-1,TRBD2,TRBV4-3,.,16,TGCGCCAGCAGCCAAAACCGGGACTATCATAACAATGAGCAGTTCTTC,CASSQNRDYHNNEQFF
TRBJ1-4,.,TRBV11-3,.,13,TGTGCCAGCAGCTTAGAATCGAGAAGGAAAACTGTTTTT,CASSLESRRKTVF
TRBJ2-6,TRBD1,TRBV11-2,.,19,TGTGCCAGCAGCTTAGTTCCAACGGACAGGCCCTCTGGGGCCAACATCCTAACTTTC,CASSLVPTDRPSGANILTF
TRBJ2-1,.,TRBV6-5,.,15,TGTGCCAGCATTTGGGGCGGTGGGGCCTACAATGATCAGTTCTTC,CASIWGGGAYNDQFF
TRBJ2-2,.,TRBV5-4,.,18,TGCGCCAGCAGCTTGGATGGTCATCGGCAAACGAACACCGGGGAGCTGTTTTTT,CASSLDGHRQTNTGELFF
TRBJ1-1,TRBD1,TRBV6-6,.,15,TGTGCCAGCACCCTCACTCGGACAGGGAGCACTGAAGCTTTCTTT,CASTLTRTGSTEAFF
TRBJ2-7,.,TRBV4-2,.,14,TGTGCCAGTAGCCAAGATTTGGCTGCCCTGGAGCAGTACTTC,CASSQDLAALEQYF
TRBJ1-1,.,TRBV11-2,.,13,TGTGCCAGCAGCTTAGAAACAAAGGAGGCGGCTTTCTTT,CASSLETKEAAFF
TRBJ2-7,.,TRBV29-1,many,14,TGCAGCGCGATCGAGCAGGCCCACTCCTACGAGCAGTACTTC,CSAIEQAHSYEQYF
TRBJ2-5,.,TRBV20-1,few,13,TGCAGTCTCGGTAGCGGAGCGCATGAGACTCAGTACTTC,CSLGSGAHETQYF
TRBJ2-7,.,TRBV20-1,.,12,TGCAATGCTGATGCGGTCACCTACGAGCAGTACTTC,CNADAVTYEQYF
TRBJ2-7,TRBD2,TRBV28,many,15,TGTGCCAGCAGTTTTCAAGGACTAGGTATCTACGAGCAGTACTTC,CASSFQGLGIYEQYF
TRBJ1-1,.,TRBV20-1,once,14,TGCAGTGCTACCCTAGGGATGTTGAGCACTGAAGCTTTCTTT,CSATLGMLSTEAFF
TRBJ2-1,.,TRBV6-5,.,17,TGTGTCAGCAGTTACTCGTACGGGCCGAGATCCTACAATGAGCAGTTCTTC,CVSSYSYGPRSYNEQFF
TRBJ2-3,.,TRBV10-3,.,14,TGTGCCATCAAGGGGGTTACACTCACAGATACACAGTATTTT,CAIKGVTLTDTQYF
TRBJ1-2,.,TRBV5-6,.,16,TGTGCCAGCAGCTTGTTACATGGCTCCAGGTACTATGGCTACACCTTC,CASSLLHGSRYYGYTF
TRBJ1-1,.,TRBV6-1,.,15,TGTGCCAGCGGTGTACGGAACAGGGAGAACACTGGAGCTTTCTTT,CASGVRNRENTGAFF
TRBJ1-1,.,TRBV12-3/TRBV12-4,.,15,TGTGCCCGCAGTTTCCCAGGGATACTGGACAGTGAAGCTTTCTTT,CARSFPGILDSEAFF
TRBJ2-3,.,TRBV12-3/TRBV12-4,.,17,TGTGCCAGCGGTTTAAGAACTGATCGAGAACTCACAGATACGCAGTATTTT,CASGLRTDRELTDTQYF
TRBJ2-2,.,TRBV29-1,.,13,TGCAGTATTGTAGCCAGGAACACCGGGGAGCTGTTTTTT,CSIVARNTGELFF
TRBJ1-2,.,TRBV11-2,.,13,TGTGCCAGCAGGTTAGAGAGGGGTTATGGCTACACCTTC,CASRLERGYGYTF
TRBJ2-7,.,TRBV20-1,.,15,TGCAGTGCTAGAGGGCCTTCCAGGCCCTCCTACGAGCAGTACTTC,CSARGPSRPSYEQYF
TRBJ2-1,.,TRBV7-9,few,15,TGTGCCAGCAGCTTGAGGGGTGTCTCCTACAATGAGCAGTTCTTC,CASSLRGVSYNEQFF
TRBJ2-5,TRBD2,TRBV5-4,many,16,TGTGCCAGCAGCTTGGAGGGGACTAGGATTCGAGAGACCCAGTACTTC,CASSLEGTRIRETQYF
TRBJ1-4,.,TRBV7-8,.,15,TGTGCCAGTAGCCTCGTGGAAGCAACTTATGAAAAACTGTTTTTT,CASSLVEATYEKLFF
TRBJ2-3,.,TRBV20-1,.,15,TGCAGTGCTAGCGGGGACTCATCATCGGGTCATACGCAGTATTTT,CSASGDSSSGHTQYF
TRBJ2-6,TRBD1,TRBV11-2,.,19,TGTGTCAGCAGCTTAGTTCCAAAGGACAGGTCCTCCGGGGCCAATGTCCTGGCTTTC,CVSSLVPKDRSSGANVLAF
TRBJ1-1,.,TRBV29-1,.,12,TGCAGCGCCCAAGAGGCAGAAACTGAATCTTTCTTT,CSAQEAETESFF
TRBJ2-6,.,TRBV5-4,.,18,TGTGCTAGCAGCCCTTGCGCAGGGCCTCCCTATGGGGTCAATGTCCTGACTTTC,CASSPCAGPPYGVNVLTF
TRBJ2-7,.,TRBV11-3,.,13,TGTGCCAGCAGCCCACTGAGGCCCTACGAGCAGTACTTC,CASSPLRPYEQYF
TRBJ2-7,.,TRBV11-3,.,15,TGTGTCAGCACCTATCGTACTGGATTAACCTACGAGCAGTACTTC,CVSTYRTGLTYEQYF
TRBJ2-2,.,TRBV5-1,many,13,TGCGCCTCCGGAGACGCGAACACCGGGGAGCTGTTTTTT,CASGDANTGELFF
TRBJ2-1,.,TRBV12-5,.,16,TGTGCTAGTGGTTTGGACACAAGCGGATGGGTCTACGAGCAGTTCTTC,CASGLDTSGWVYEQFF
TRBJ2-1,.,TRBV6-2/TRBV6-3,.,15,TGTGCCTGCCACTCTGCCGGGACTCGTCGGACGGGGCAATTCTTC,CACHSAGTRRTGQFF
TRBJ1-2,.,TRBV6-5,.,17,TGTGCCAGCAGTTCACCTGGACGGAGAGCGACTAACTATAGCAACATCTTC,CASSSPGRRATNYSNIF